This T cell receptor beta chain was sequenced in a study of beta chain features in type 1 diabetes. What was sequenced were expressed TCRB transcripts, since all of the isolated RNA had been reverse transcribed. Sequenced by immunoSEQ multiplex PCR; TCRdb stores in-frame clones only, minus some. Here the sample spans around 180,000 clones, roughly 8% being singletons. The ends lost 5 bases at V and 2 bases at J; junction bases unmatched: 9. The CDR3 contains 16 residues. Germline CDR1 is SGHDN and CDR2 is FVKESK. This clone was recorded only once. Its antigen is not identified. Notes on the study in general: Among all four CD4+ subsets, Type 1 diabetes patients had TCRB CDR3s that were moderately but significantly shorter.

This rearrangement joins TRBV14 to TRBJ2-7, with 10 bases lining up with TRBD2. The source material was central memory CD4+ T cells from blood. This sequence originates from a young man with type 1 diabetes. As DNA, the CDR3 is TGTGCCAGCAGCTCTGCTAGCGGGGGCGACCCCTACGAGCAGTACTTC. It codes for CASSSASGGDPYEQYF.